This entry is about one T cell receptor beta chain. A read error may produce the germline difference seen at one junction end. Germline loops: CDR1 MNHNS, CDR2 SASEGT. CDR3 length: 17 residues. The data stem from a study of Graves' ophthalmopathy and Graves' hyperthyroidism. The authors amplified TCR beta CDR3 regions, and they did so from RNA transcripts for repertoire sequencing. Second-round multiplex PCR came after first-round RT-PCR with HTBI primers. TCRdb processed the multiplex PCR reads anew with MiXCR; each CDR3 protein has one entry. The sample holds approximately 410,000 distinct CDR3 sequences; 15% are singletons and the top ten take about 7%.

This chain connects TRBV6-1 to TRBJ2-6, with D possibly called TRBD1 or TRBD2 (5 bases each). This sequence was found in a woman aged 18-30 years with stable Graves' hyperthyroidism. Sequenced sample: peripheral blood. The CDR3 region is CASSVRGLTSGANALTF. CDR3 coding DNA: TGTGCCAGCAGTGTCCGGGGCTTGACTTCTGGGGCCAACGCCCTGACTTTC.